This is a list of T cell receptor beta chains from one sample in a study of regulatory T cells in long-lasting Graves disease. Each CDR3 protein is one row after TCRdb ran MiXCR on the multiplex PCR reads. The data contain fewer than 500,000 distinct CDR3 sequences, around 15% of them singletons. The same specimen was also included in a second study, on T cells in Graves' hyperthyroidism and ophthalmopathy.

The sequenced sample was peripheral blood mononuclear cells (PBMCs), obtained at new diagnosis, from a patient treated with antithyroid drugs. The receptors derive from a man in his forties or fifties with Graves disease. The CDR3 runs from the conserved cysteine through the conserved F or W. A D gene is named only where the DNA matches it firmly. Not every row has a clone size; where given, it reads once, few, many or a size class.

TRBJ2-7,NA,TRBV7-9,few,CASSQQGIEQYF,TGTGCCAGCAGCCAACAGGGTATCGAGCAGTACTTC
TRBJ2-5,NA,TRBV10-3,many,CAISWDVRETQYF,TGTGCCATCAGTTGGGACGTCCGAGAGACCCAGTACTTC
TRBJ1-2,NA,TRBV24-1,many,CATSDNQGRYGYTF,TGTGCCACCAGTGATAACCAGGGGCGATATGGCTACACCTTC
TRBJ2-7,NA,TRBV2,many,CASGRGAYEQYF,TGTGCCAGCGGGAGGGGGGCCTACGAGCAGTACTTC
TRBJ1-6,TRBD1,TRBV6-1,NA,CASSRKAGQGNSPLHF,TGTGCCAGCAGCCGAAAAGCGGGACAGGGAAATTCACCCCTCCACTTT
TRBJ2-7,NA,TRBV2,many,CASRPTGRGSEQYF,TGTGCCAGCAGACCGACAGGGCGGGGGAGCGAGCAGTACTTC
TRBJ2-1,TRBD2,TRBV10-2,NA,CASWGLAGGVEQFF,TGCGCCAGCTGGGGACTAGCGGGAGGCGTTGAGCAGTTCTTC
TRBJ2-3,NA,TRBV25-1,NA,CASSESDRLTNTQYF,TGTGCCAGCAGTGAATCTGACAGACTCACGAATACGCAGTATTTT
TRBJ1-5,TRBD1,TRBV5-6,NA,CASSKRTGYEQPQHF,TGTGCCAGCAGCAAACGGACAGGGTATGAGCAGCCCCAGCATTTT
TRBJ2-5,NA,TRBV11-2,many,CASSFFAETQYF,TGTGCCAGCAGCTTCTTCGCGGAGACCCAGTACTTC
TRBJ2-7,NA,TRBV6-2/TRBV6-3,NA,CASSYSRGTLEQYF,TGTGCCAGCAGTTACTCAAGGGGGACCCTAGAGCAGTACTTC
TRBJ1-3,NA,TRBV12-5,NA,CASGLVRTYGNTIYF,TGTGCTAGTGGTTTGGTACGGACCTATGGAAACACCATATATTTT
TRBJ2-1,NA,TRBV6-2/TRBV6-3,NA,CACSYWVGAPHNEQFF,TGTGCCTGCAGTTACTGGGTGGGAGCTCCCCACAATGAGCAGTTCTTC
TRBJ1-6,TRBD1,TRBV28,NA,CASSPIGQGVGSPLHF,TGTGCCAGCAGTCCTATAGGACAGGGAGTGGGTTCACCCCTCCACTTT
TRBJ1-2,NA,TRBV6-2/TRBV6-3,NA,CASSYKARVNYGYTF,TGTGCCAGCAGTTACAAAGCTCGGGTTAACTATGGCTACACCTTC
TRBJ2-1,TRBD1,TRBV2,NA,CASSPDRGGYNEQFF,TGTGCCAGCAGTCCCGACAGGGGAGGTTACAATGAGCAGTTCTTC
TRBJ2-5,TRBD2,TRBV4-1,NA,CASSCGLAESQETQYF,TGCGCCAGCAGCTGCGGACTAGCGGAGAGCCAAGAGACCCAGTACTTC
TRBJ1-6,TRBD1,TRBV6-1,NA,CASTMDRAGSPLHF,TGTGCCAGCACTATGGACAGGGCCGGGTCACCCCTCCACTTT
TRBJ2-5,NA,TRBV19,NA,CASSRSKEEAQYF,TGTGCCAGTAGCCGGTCGAAGGAAGAGGCCCAGTACTTC
TRBJ2-1,TRBD2,TRBV4-2,many,CASSPLGGRGYNEQFF,TGTGCCAGCAGCCCATTGGGCGGGAGGGGATACAATGAGCAGTTCTTC
TRBJ2-6,TRBD2,TRBV18,few,CASSPPPRGAGANVLTF,TGTGCCAGCTCACCACCCCCGCGGGGGGCTGGGGCCAACGTCCTGACTTTC
TRBJ2-5,NA,TRBV19,NA,CASSISTNGLQETQYF,TGTGCCAGTAGTATTTCAACTAACGGTCTCCAAGAGACCCAGTACTTC
TRBJ2-1,NA,TRBV9,many,CASSVSPSSYNEQFF,TGTGCCAGCAGCGTATCGCCGAGCTCCTACAATGAGCAGTTCTTC